This entry lists 16 T cell receptor beta chains sequenced from one sample in a study of blood T cells in healthy people across ages. For the second PCR, which ran for roughly 6 to 11 cycles, a sample-barcoded 5' primer and a J-beta primer mix were used. Using its own MiXCR run on the 5' RACE reads, TCRdb lists one record per CDR3 protein. There are over 500,000 distinct CDR3 sequences in the sample; 45% to 60% occur only once, and roughly 14% lies in the top ten. The source material was blood. The receptors here all came from a woman older than 75 in good health.

This clonotype has only a few counts. The V gene is TRBV20-1, the J gene TRBJ2-7; TRBD1 matches at 7 bases. Germline values: CDR1 DFQATT, CDR2 SNEGSKA (reference sequence). This CDR3 comprises 15 residues. Germline trimming cut 6 bases from V and 0 bases from J; bases unmatched to any gene: 11. The CDR3 reads CSALDPTGFSYEQYF. Written as DNA, the CDR3 is TGCAGTGCCCTAGACCCGACAGGGTTCTCCTACGAGCAGTACTTC.

The sample holds many counts of this clonotype. The chain has TRBV7-3 and TRBJ1-2; D remains ambiguous. V lost 1 base, J lost 4 bases, and 10 bases lay in between. This CDR3 region has 14 residues. Germline V gene sequence: CDR1 SGHTA, CDR2 FQGTGA. This chain's CDR3 is CASSLSGRIYGYTF. CDR3 coding DNA: TGTGCCAGCAGCTTAAGCGGTAGAATCTATGGCTACACCTTC.

CDR3 loop: CASSPGQAGATQYF. CDR3 sequence (DNA): TGTGCCAGCAGCCCCGGACAGGCAGGAGCTACGCAGTATTTT. V gene TRBV6-1 combines with J gene TRBJ2-3, with 7 bases that match TRBD1. CDR1 and CDR2 from the germline V gene are MNHNS and SASEGT. CDR3 length equals 14 residues. The ends lost 6 bases at V and 8 bases at J; junction bases unmatched: 11.

Only a few counts were recorded for this clonotype. This may stem from a read error, because a much larger clone lies one nucleotide away. The chain joins TRBV25-1 to TRBJ2-7; the D gene is possibly TRBD2 (6 bases). The CDR3 consists of 15 residues. Germline V gene lookup returns CDR1 MGHDK and CDR2 SYGVNS. Deletions cut 2 bases from V and 5 bases from J, with 16 bases between. CDR3 in amino acids: CASSEGPGGPDEQYF. The DNA of the CDR3 is TGTGCCAGCAGTGAAGGGCCCGGGGGTCCCGACGAGCAGTACTTC.

This clonotype has at least ten counts. The J gene is TRBJ1-2, the V gene TRBV6-5; no firm D call. V gave up 7 bases and J gave up 4 bases, with 22 bases separating them. The CDR3 sequence is 16 residues long. CDR1 and CDR2 from the germline V gene are MNHEY and SVGAGI. In DNA, the CDR3 is TGTGCCAGCACGCCAGGCGGCGGAGGAAGCCTCTATGGCTACACCTTC. As protein: CASTPGGGGSLYGYTF.

With regard to this clonotype: A read error is possible here, since a much larger clone lies one base away. The chain is built from TRBV7-9 and TRBJ2-4; 7 bases map to TRBD2. This CDR3 spans 17 amino acids. Germline V gene lookup returns CDR1 SEHNR and CDR2 FQNEAQ (reference sequence). The chain's CDR3 is CASSLDRGETAKNSQYF. The CDR3 coding sequence is TGTGCCAGCAGCTTAGATCGGGGGGAAACAGCCAAAAACAGTCAGTACTTC.

The gene calls are TRBV2 and TRBJ2-6; no clear D gene. Germline values: CDR1 SNHLY, CDR2 FYNNEI. V gave up 0 bases and J gave up 0 bases, with 18 bases separating them. This CDR3 spans 20 amino acids. CDR3: CASSEALLGGFLSGANVLTF. Here the CDR3 DNA reads TGTGCCAGCAGTGAAGCGCTTCTGGGCGGCTTCCTCTCTGGGGCCAACGTCCTGACTTTC. Filled out from reference TRBV2 and TRBJ2-6, the complete variable domain reads EPEVTQTPSHQVTQMGQEVILRCVPISNHLYFYWYRQILGQKVEFLVSFYNNEISEKSEIFDDQFSVERPDGSNFTLKIRSTKLEDSAMYFCASSEALLGGFLSGANVLTFGAGSRLTVL.

This chain links TRBV20-1 with TRBJ2-1; 9 bases align to TRBD2. Germline values: CDR1 DFQATT, CDR2 SNEGSKA (reference sequence). The V segment lost 4 bases and the J segment 2 bases; nucleotides outside the gene matches: 3. The CDR3 covers 14 residues. The CDR3 protein is CSAIRGGAYNEQFF. CDR3 bases: TGCAGTGCTATCCGCGGGGGGGCCTACAATGAGCAGTTCTTC.

Note on this clonotype: At one end, the junction sequence differs from germline, possibly due to a read error. The genes are TRBV11-2 and TRBJ2-1; D is possibly TRBD2 (6 bases). The CDR3 contains 15 residues. Germline CDR1 reads SGHAT; CDR2 reads FQNNGV. CDR3 protein: CASSSAGRTYDEQFF. The CDR3 DNA is TGTGCCAGCAGCTCCGCGGGACGGACCTACGATGAGCAGTTCTTC.

This clonotype showed up many times. This chain joins TRBV7-9 and TRBJ1-1, with D perhaps matching TRBD1 (6 bases). The CDR3 runs to 13 residues. Trimming took 2 bases from V and 8 from J, leaving 12 bases between them. Germline CDR1 and CDR2: SEHNR and FQNEAQ (reference sequence). The CDR3, as DNA: TGTGCCAGCAGCTTAAGTTACAGGGTAGAAGCTTTCTTT. It specifies CASSLSYRVEAFF.

The chain uses TRBV5-5 and TRBJ2-3, with 12 bases lining up with TRBD2. CDR3 length equals 16 residues. Germline trimming cut 5 bases from V and 5 bases from J; bases unmatched to any gene: 9. CDR1 SGHKS and CDR2 YYEKEE come from the germline V gene (reference sequence). CDR3 DNA sequence: TGTGCCAGCAGTTTCGGACTAGCGGGAAGTGAAGATACGCAGTATTTT. Its translation is CASSFGLAGSEDTQYF. Full variable domain (outside the CDR3, taken from reference TRBV5-5 and TRBJ2-3): DAGVTQSPTHLIKTRGQQVTLRCSPISGHKSVSWYQQVLGQGPQFIFQYYEKEERGRGNFPDRFSARQFPNYSSELNVNALLLGDSALYLCASSFGLAGSEDTQYFGPGTRLTVL.

The chain combines TRBV7-9 with TRBJ2-5; 11 nucleotides agree with TRBD2. Germline CDR1 SEHNR, CDR2 FQNEAQ (reference sequence). J gave up 11 bases and V 3 bases, and 14 bases lay outside the gene matches. This CDR3 has 16 amino acids. CDR3 amino acids: CASSLTRTSGSYEQYF. The CDR3 nucleotides read TGTGCCAGCAGCTTGACCCGAACTAGCGGGAGCTATGAGCAGTACTTC.

Only one count was recorded for this clonotype. This sequence may be a read error, since a much larger clone differs from it by one base. V is TRBV20-1 and J is TRBJ2-4; 8 nucleotides match TRBD1. The last part of the DNA fits TRBJ2-7 better; the J call may be wrong. The CDR3 covers 12 residues. Germline values: CDR1 DFQATT, CDR2 SNEGSKA (reference sequence). CDR3: CSAKDRACEQYF. The CDR3 DNA sequence: TGCAGTGCAAAGGACAGGGCCTGCGAGCAGTACTTC.

This clonotype showed up just once. The junction departs from the called germline gene at one end, perhaps through a read error. The gene calls are TRBV29-1 and TRBJ2-2; D not certain. The germline gives CDR1 SQVTM, CDR2 ANQGSEA. This CDR3 comprises 15 residues. The CDR3, as DNA: TGCGGCGTTGGTCCCCGGTCCCCGAACACCGGGGAGCTGTTTTTT. This codes for CGVGPRSPNTGELFF.

About this clonotype itself: Possible read error: a much larger clone is one base away. This chain uses TRBV2 with TRBJ2-1, with 7 bases that match TRBD2. The CDR3 sequence is 13 residues long. Germline lookup yields CDR1 SNHLY and CDR2 FYNNEI. This chain's CDR3 is CACSRDYSNEQFF. The CDR3 DNA follows: TGTGCCTGCAGTAGGGACTACAGCAATGAGCAGTTCTTC.

The chain combines TRBV29-1 with TRBJ2-2; no clear D gene. V was clipped by 7 bases and J by 4 bases, with 10 bases between them. This CDR3 contains 12 residues. Germline CDR1 SQVTM, CDR2 ANQGSEA. The chain's CDR3 is CSAYGGTGELFF. The CDR3, as DNA: TGCAGCGCCTACGGTGGCACCGGGGAGCTGTTTTTT.